This TCR beta chain was profiled in a study of blood T cell repertoires in COVID-19. Background on the study: Some COVID-19 samples were acute and others convalescent; all came from the United States, Italy and Spain. In each case, the material was cDNA or gDNA derived from T cells, B-cell-depleted T cells, or PBMCs.

Per the germline V gene, CDR1 is LNHNV and CDR2 is YYDKDF (reference sequence). V was pared by 8 bases and J by 2 bases, with 12 bases between. The CDR3 has 13 residues. Sequencing used immunoSEQ multiplex PCR; TCRdb keeps in-frame clones, though not all of them. This table has about 120,000 clones, around 87% appearing once. The chain uses TRBV15 and TRBJ2-5, with D tentatively TRBD2 (5 bases). The material sequenced was peripheral blood. The TCR sequence derives from a woman in her 70s with acute or convalescent COVID-19. CDR3 sequence reads: CATAERSQETQYF. The CDR3 coding sequence is TGTGCCACCGCAGAGCGGTCTCAAGAGACCCAGTACTTC.